These 5 T cell receptor beta chains originate from one sample sequenced in a study of shared clonotypes between healthy human individuals. The protocol was immunoSEQ multiplex PCR, while the TCRdb copy is restricted to in-frame clones and leaves out a portion. This table holds millions of clones, around 96% found once. As defined, naive CD8 cells were CD45RO-negative and positively selected for CCR7, with terminally differentiated effector memory CD45RA+ cells excluded. Sequencing used naive CD8+ T cells sorted from blood. These receptors originate from a man younger than 35 in good health.

The gene calls are TRBV28 and TRBJ2-7, with 8 positions matching TRBD1. The length of the CDR3 is 14 residues. Germline V gives CDR1 MDHEN, CDR2 SYDVKM. V trimming: 4 bases; J trimming: 7 bases; junction bases outside the gene matches: 9. CDR3 sequence (DNA): TGTGCCAGCAGTTCGCAGGGGGCCCGCTTGGAGCAGTACTTC. Protein: CASSSQGARLEQYF.

CDR3 loop: CASSPGQYASLGYTF. The CDR3 DNA sequence: TGTGCCAGCAGTCCCGGACAGTACGCATCTTTGGGCTACACCTTC. The chain couples TRBV28 to TRBJ1-2, with D possibly TRBD1 on 6 matching bases. V was shortened by 5 bases and J by 8 bases, with 21 bases between the two germline ends. This CDR3 is built from 15 residues. The V gene's germline CDR1 is MDHEN and CDR2 SYDVKM.

This clone was recorded only once. V and J are TRBV4-3 and TRBJ2-1; 8 nucleotides match TRBD2. V shed 2 bases, J shed 6 bases, and the junction held 9 bases outside the gene matches. Germline assignment: CDR1 LGHNA and CDR2 YSLEER. The CDR3 totals 16 residues. The CDR3 nucleotides are TGCGCCAGCAGCCAACGGGCGGGAGGAAGGCCCAATGAGCAGTTCTTC. Its protein product is CASSQRAGGRPNEQFF.

The chain couples TRBV11-2 to TRBJ1-3; tentatively, D is TRBD1 (5 bases). The CDR3 has 15 residues. Germline CDR1 reads SGHAT; CDR2 reads FQNNGV. Trimming cost V 2 bases and J 0 bases, with 8 bases left between them. In DNA, the CDR3 is TGTGCCAGCAGCTTATGGGGGTCCTCTGGAAACACCATATATTTT. Amino acid sequence: CASSLWGSSGNTIYF.

The rearrangement uses TRBV28 and TRBJ1-3, with D unresolved. V dropped 7 bases and J dropped 0 bases, with 10 bases sitting between them. This CDR3 is 14 amino acids long. Germline-derived CDR1 and CDR2 are MDHEN and SYDVKM. CDR3 nucleotide sequence: TGTGCCAGCATACACAGTCCCTCTGGAAACACCATATATTTT. This translates into CASIHSPSGNTIYF. The entire variable domain, with the rest obtained from reference TRBV28 and TRBJ1-3, is as follows: DVKVTQSSRYLVKRTGEKVFLECVQDMDHENMFWYRQDPGLGLRLIYFSYDVKMKEKGDIPEGYSVSREKKERFSLILESASTNQTSMYLCASIHSPSGNTIYFGEGSWLTVV.